The clone carrying this T cell receptor beta chain was counted a few times. The antigen is unknown. This sample was included in a study of post-analysis software for immune sequencing data. Study details: Several disease courses (relapsing-remitting, secondary progressive and progressive-relapsing) of multiple sclerosis were included.

This CDR3 region has 13 residues. Trimming left V 3 bases short and J 1 base short, with 6 bases between. CDR1 and CDR2 (germline): KGHSH, LQKENI. The library was made from cDNA and included unique molecular identifiers. TCRdb reprocessed the PCR reads via MiXCR and lists one record per CDR3 protein. Of fewer than 700,000 distinct CDR3 sequences listed, roughly 47% are singletons. Study-wide findings and caveats: With TRBV5-6, TRBV5-1 and TRBV20-1 included, 4 to 6 TRBV segments were more frequent in patients than in controls. Samples prepared in the same batch strongly co-clustered by F measure.

Sample: blood. The receptor was derived from a girl aged 10-17 years with multiple sclerosis. The chain is built from TRBV18 and TRBJ2-5; the D is unclear. The DNA of the CDR3 is TGTGCCAGCTCACCCTCACCCCAAGAGACCCAGTACTTC. Amino acid sequence: CASSPSPQETQYF.